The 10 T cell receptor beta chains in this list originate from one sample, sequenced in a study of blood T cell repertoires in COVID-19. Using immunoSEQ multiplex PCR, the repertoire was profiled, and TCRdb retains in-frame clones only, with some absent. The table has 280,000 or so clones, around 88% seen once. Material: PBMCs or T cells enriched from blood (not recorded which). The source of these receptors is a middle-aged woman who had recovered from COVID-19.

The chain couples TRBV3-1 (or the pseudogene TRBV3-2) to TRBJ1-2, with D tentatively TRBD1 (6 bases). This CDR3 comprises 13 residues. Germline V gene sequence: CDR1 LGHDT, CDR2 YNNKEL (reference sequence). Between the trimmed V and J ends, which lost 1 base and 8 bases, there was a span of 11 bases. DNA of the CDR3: TGTGCCAGCAGCCAAGGAGGGGGTAGAGGCTACACCTTC. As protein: CASSQGGGRGYTF.

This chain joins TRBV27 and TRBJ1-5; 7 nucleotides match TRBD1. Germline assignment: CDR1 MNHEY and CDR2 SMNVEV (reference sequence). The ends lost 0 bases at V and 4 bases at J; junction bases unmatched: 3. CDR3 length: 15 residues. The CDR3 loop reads CASSLSKTGNQPQHF. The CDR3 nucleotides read TGTGCCAGCAGTTTATCGAAGACAGGGAATCAGCCCCAGCATTTT.

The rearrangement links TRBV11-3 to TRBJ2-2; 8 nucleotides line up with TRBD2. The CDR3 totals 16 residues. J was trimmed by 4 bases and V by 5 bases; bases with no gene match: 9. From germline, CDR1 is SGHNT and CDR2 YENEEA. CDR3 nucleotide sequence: TGTGCCAGCAGCGCGGGCGGGGGGCTCGGCACCGGGGAGCTGTTTTTT. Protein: CASSAGGGLGTGELFF.

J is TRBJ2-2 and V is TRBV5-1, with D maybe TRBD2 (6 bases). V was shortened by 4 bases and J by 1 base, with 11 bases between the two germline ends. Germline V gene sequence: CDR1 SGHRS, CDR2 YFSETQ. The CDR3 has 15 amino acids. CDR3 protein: CASSPSGQNTGELFF. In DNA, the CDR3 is TGCGCCAGCAGCCCCAGCGGGCAGAACACCGGGGAGCTGTTTTTT. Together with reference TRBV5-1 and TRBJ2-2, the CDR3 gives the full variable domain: KAGVTQTPRYLIKTRGQQVTLSCSPISGHRSVSWYQQTPGQGLQFLFEYFSETQRNKGNFPGRFSGRQFSNSRSEMNVSTLELGDSALYLCASSPSGQNTGELFFGEGSRLTVL.

The CDR3 nucleotides are TGTGCCAGCAGATACCCGGGGGGAAATAACTACGAGCAGTACTTC. This gives the protein CASRYPGGNNYEQYF. V is TRBV6-5 and J is TRBJ2-7; 7 bases fit TRBD2. The CDR3 consists of 15 residues. J gave up 3 bases and V 6 bases, and 11 bases lay outside the gene matches. The germline V gene encodes CDR1 MNHEY and CDR2 SVGAGI.

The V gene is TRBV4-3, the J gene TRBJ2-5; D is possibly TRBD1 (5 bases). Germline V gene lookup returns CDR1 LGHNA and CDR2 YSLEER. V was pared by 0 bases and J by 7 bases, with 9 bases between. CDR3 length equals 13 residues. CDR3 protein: CASSQEWGRTQYF. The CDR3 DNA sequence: TGCGCCAGCAGCCAAGAGTGGGGCCGGACCCAGTACTTC.

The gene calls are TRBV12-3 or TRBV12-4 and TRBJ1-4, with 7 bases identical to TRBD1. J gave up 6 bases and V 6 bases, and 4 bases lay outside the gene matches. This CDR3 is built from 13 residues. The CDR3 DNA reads TGTGCCAGCAGAAACAGGGGAGATGAAAAACTGTTTTTT. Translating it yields CASRNRGDEKLFF.

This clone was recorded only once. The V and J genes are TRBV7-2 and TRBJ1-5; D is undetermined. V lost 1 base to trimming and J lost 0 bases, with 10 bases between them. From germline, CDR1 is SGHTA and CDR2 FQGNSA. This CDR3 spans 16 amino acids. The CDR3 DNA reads TGTGCCAGCAGCTTAGACGGGATCTATAGCAATCAGCCCCAGCATTTT. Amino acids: CASSLDGIYSNQPQHF.

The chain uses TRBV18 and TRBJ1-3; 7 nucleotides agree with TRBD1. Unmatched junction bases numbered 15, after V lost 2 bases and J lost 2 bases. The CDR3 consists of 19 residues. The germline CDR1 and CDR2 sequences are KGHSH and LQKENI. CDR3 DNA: TGTGCCAGCTCACCATCTATATTTGGAGGGGGCTCTGCTGGAAACACCATATATTTT. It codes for CASSPSIFGGGSAGNTIYF.

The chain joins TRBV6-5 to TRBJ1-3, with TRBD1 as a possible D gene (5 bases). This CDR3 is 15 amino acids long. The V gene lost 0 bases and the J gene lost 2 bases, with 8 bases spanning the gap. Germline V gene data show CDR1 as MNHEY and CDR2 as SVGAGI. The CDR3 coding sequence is TGTGCCAGCAGTTACTCCCCCAGGGCTGGAAACACCATATATTTT. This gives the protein CASSYSPRAGNTIYF.